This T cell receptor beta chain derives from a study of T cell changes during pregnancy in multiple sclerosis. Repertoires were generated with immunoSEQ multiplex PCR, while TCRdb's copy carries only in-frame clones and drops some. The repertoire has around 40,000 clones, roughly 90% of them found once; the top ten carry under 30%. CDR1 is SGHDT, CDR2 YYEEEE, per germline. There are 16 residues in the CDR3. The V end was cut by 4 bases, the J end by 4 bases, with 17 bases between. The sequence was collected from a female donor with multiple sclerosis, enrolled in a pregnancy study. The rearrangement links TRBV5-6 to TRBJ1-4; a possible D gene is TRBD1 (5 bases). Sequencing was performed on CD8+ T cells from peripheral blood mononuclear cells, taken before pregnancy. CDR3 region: CASSPTPRAYNEKLFF. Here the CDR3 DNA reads TGTGCCAGCAGCCCGACCCCCAGGGCCTATAATGAAAAACTGTTTTTT. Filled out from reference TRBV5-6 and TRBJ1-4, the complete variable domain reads DAGVTQSPTHLIKTRGQQVTLRCSPKSGHDTVSWYQQALGQGPQFIFQYYEEEERQRGNFPDRFSGHQFPNYSSELNVNALLLGDSALYLCASSPTPRAYNEKLFFGSGTQLSVL.